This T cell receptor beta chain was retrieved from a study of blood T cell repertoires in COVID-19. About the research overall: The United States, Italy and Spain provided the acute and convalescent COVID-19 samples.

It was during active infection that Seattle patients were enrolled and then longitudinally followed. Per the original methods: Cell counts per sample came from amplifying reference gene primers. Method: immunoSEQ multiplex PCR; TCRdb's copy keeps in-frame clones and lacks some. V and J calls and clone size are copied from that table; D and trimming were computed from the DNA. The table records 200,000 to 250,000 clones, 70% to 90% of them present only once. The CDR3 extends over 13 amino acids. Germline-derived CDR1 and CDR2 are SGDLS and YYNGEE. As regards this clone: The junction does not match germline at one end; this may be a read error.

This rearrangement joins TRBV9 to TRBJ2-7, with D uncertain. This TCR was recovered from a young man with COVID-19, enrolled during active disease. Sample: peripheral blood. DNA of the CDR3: TGTGCCAGCAGCGCTCCGTCCTCCGACGAGCAGTACTTC. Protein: CASSAPSSDEQYF.